This T cell receptor (beta chain) was identified in a study of blood T cell repertoires in COVID-19. In the study overall: Samples taken during acute and convalescent COVID-19 were collected in the United States, Italy and Spain.

How the authors handled the data: Nucleated cell counts were estimated from reference gene primer amplification. Profiling relied on immunoSEQ multiplex PCR, and the TCRdb table lists in-frame clones only, not all of them. The V and J calls and clone size were taken over from that table, and D and trimming were inferred from the DNA. The table includes 250,000 or so clones, 83% detected once. The germline CDR1 and CDR2 sequences are KGHSH and LQKENI. This CDR3 is 13 amino acids long. With 3 bases clipped from V and 8 bases from J, the junction kept 5 bases outside the gene matches. This clonotype was sampled from a human donor in a cohort sampled during active COVID-19. The chain is built from TRBV18 and TRBJ1-2; 8 bases map to TRBD1. Sequencing used peripheral blood. DNA of the CDR3: TGTGCCAGCTCACCCCAGGGGGCATTAGGCTACACCTTC. Translated: CASSPQGALGYTF.